What follows are 23 T cell receptor beta chains derived from one specimen sequenced in a study of blood T cell repertoires in COVID-19. TCRdb's table, derived via immunoSEQ multiplex PCR, lists solely in-frame clones and lacks some. The sample contains about 54,000 clones, roughly 89% of which appear only once. The material sequenced was peripheral blood. Receptors originate from a man aged 35 to 55 with COVID-19, enrolled during active disease.

This chain connects TRBV5-1 to TRBJ2-2; weak D call: TRBD1 (6 bases). The CDR3 runs to 16 residues. Per germline, CDR1 SGHRS and CDR2 YFSETQ. V was pared by 2 bases and J by 0 bases, with 11 bases between. CDR3 nucleotide sequence: TGCGCCAGCAGCTTACAGGGCCCCGCGAACACCGGGGAGCTGTTTTTT. Amino acids: CASSLQGPANTGELFF.

This rearrangement joins TRBV3-1 (or the pseudogene TRBV3-2) to TRBJ2-5; tentatively, D is TRBD2 (6 bases). Per the germline V gene, CDR1 is LGHDT and CDR2 is YNNKEL (reference sequence). V was pared by 3 bases and J by 2 bases, with 16 bases between. The CDR3 is made up of 16 amino acids. The CDR3 bases are TGTGCCAGCAGCCACTCCTCTTGGACTACTCAAGAGACCCAGTACTTC. Protein: CASSHSSWTTQETQYF.

This chain joins TRBV28 and TRBJ2-5, with a possible D match to TRBD1 (6 bases). This CDR3 has 16 residues. V lost 4 bases to trimming and J lost 2 bases, with 17 bases between them. Germline V gene data show CDR1 as MDHEN and CDR2 as SYDVKM. The CDR3 spells CASSSPRGHKQETQYF. The CDR3 DNA follows: TGTGCCAGCAGTTCCCCGAGGGGACACAAGCAAGAGACCCAGTACTTC. The full variable domain, its missing parts supplied by reference TRBV28 and TRBJ2-5, is DVKVTQSSRYLVKRTGEKVFLECVQDMDHENMFWYRQDPGLGLRLIYFSYDVKMKEKGDIPEGYSVSREKKERFSLILESASTNQTSMYLCASSSPRGHKQETQYFGPGTRLLVL.

The rearrangement joins TRBV10-3 to TRBJ1-2, with a weak D call TRBD1 (6 bases). Germline V gene lookup returns CDR1 ENHRY and CDR2 SYGVKD. CDR3 size: 12 residues. Trimming took off 7 bases at V and 8 bases at J, with 14 bases between the two ends. This CDR3 reads CAITQGSGGYTF. CDR3 bases: TGTGCCATCACCCAGGGGTCGGGCGGCTACACCTTC.

J is TRBJ2-2 and V is TRBV6-5; TRBD1 is a possible D gene (6 bases). From germline, CDR1 is MNHEY and CDR2 SVGAGI. V was shortened by 2 bases and J by 5 bases, with 15 bases between the two germline ends. CDR3 length: 16 amino acids. This CDR3 is CASSYQPGTPTGELFF. The CDR3 nucleotides read TGTGCCAGCAGTTACCAACCGGGGACACCTACCGGGGAGCTGTTTTTT.

This clone was recorded a few times. The chain recombines TRBV7-9 with TRBJ1-5; TRBD1 agrees at 10 bases. Germline CDR1 is SEHNR and CDR2 is FQNEAQ (reference sequence). Losses at the gene ends were 1 base for V and 7 bases for J; bases not matched to a gene: 4. This CDR3 spans 15 amino acids. This chain's CDR3 is CASSLGDRGSQPQHF. DNA of the CDR3: TGTGCCAGCAGCTTAGGGGACAGGGGAAGCCAGCCCCAGCATTTT.

The chain is built from TRBV10-3 and TRBJ2-7; D is unclear. The CDR3 spans 12 residues. In germline, CDR1 is ENHRY, CDR2 SYGVKD. Trimming took 2 bases from V and 2 from J, leaving 4 bases between them. CDR3 protein: CAISESPYEQYF. The CDR3 DNA is TGTGCCATCAGTGAGAGCCCCTACGAGCAGTACTTC.

This clone has just one count. V usage is TRBV30 and J usage is TRBJ1-1; D remains ambiguous. The CDR3 is 14 residues long. Trimming stripped 0 bases from V and 2 bases from J, with 10 bases between. Germline assignment: CDR1 GTSNPN and CDR2 SVGIG (reference sequence). CDR3 DNA sequence: TGTGCCTGGAGTGTAGGGCGGGTAAACACTGAAGCTTTCTTT. This gives the protein CAWSVGRVNTEAFF.

The chain uses TRBV24-1 and TRBJ2-5; 9 bases fit TRBD1. CDR1 is KGHDR, CDR2 SFDVKD, per germline. The CDR3 consists of 16 residues. V was pared by 4 bases and J by 5 bases, with 10 bases of the junction left unmatched. CDR3 DNA: TGTGCCACCAGTGACTCGGGACAGGGAGGACCGGAGACCCAGTACTTC. It encodes CATSDSGQGGPETQYF.

As DNA, the CDR3 is TGTGCCAGCACAACGGGGGGCACTGAAGCTTTCTTT. Its translation: CASTTGGTEAFF. The chain links TRBV2 to TRBJ1-1, with D perhaps matching TRBD1 (5 bases). With 7 bases removed from V and 4 bases from J, the gap between germline ends came to 10 bases. CDR3 length equals 12 residues. Germline V gives CDR1 SNHLY, CDR2 FYNNEI. Combining the CDR3 with reference TRBV2 and TRBJ1-1 gives the whole variable domain EPEVTQTPSHQVTQMGQEVILRCVPISNHLYFYWYRQILGQKVEFLVSFYNNEISEKSEIFDDQFSVERPDGSNFTLKIRSTKLEDSAMYFCASTTGGTEAFFGQGTRLTVV.

The J gene is TRBJ1-2, the V gene TRBV19; 7 bases agree with TRBD1. V was clipped by 9 bases and J by 1 base; unmatched bases: 8. In germline, CDR1 is LNHDA, CDR2 SQIVND (reference sequence). This CDR3 is built from 14 residues. The CDR3 spells CASESRGYNYGYTF. The CDR3 DNA is TGTGCCAGCGAATCCAGGGGGTATAACTATGGCTACACCTTC.

V gene TRBV2 combines with J gene TRBJ1-3, with D possibly matching TRBD1 (5 bases). The ends were cut back, 2 bases at V and 1 base at J, with 18 bases in the middle. The length of the CDR3 is 18 residues. The germline V gene has CDR1 SNHLY and CDR2 FYNNEI. The chain's CDR3 is CASSERSGFLGSGNTIYF. The CDR3 nucleotides read TGTGCCAGCAGTGAAAGGTCAGGGTTTCTTGGATCTGGAAACACCATATATTTT.

This clone showed up just once. This chain connects TRBV7-9 to TRBJ1-4, with D maybe TRBD1 (5 bases). Trimming pared 5 bases from V and 7 bases from J, leaving 14 bases between. CDR3 length: 14 residues. Germline loops: CDR1 SEHNR, CDR2 FQNEAQ (reference sequence). The CDR3 sequence: CASSNAGGVEKLFF. DNA of the CDR3: TGTGCCAGCAGCAACGCGGGGGGGGTTGAAAAACTGTTTTTT. The variable domain in full, completed from reference TRBV7-9 and TRBJ1-4, reads DTGVSQNPRHKITKRGQNVTFRCDPISEHNRLYWYRQTLGQGPEFLTYFQNEAQLEKSRLLSDRFSAERPKGSFSTLEIQRTEQGDSAMYLCASSNAGGVEKLFFGSGTQLSVL.

The chain has TRBV6-5 and TRBJ2-1; 7 nucleotides line up with TRBD2. The CDR3 runs to 14 residues. V was clipped by 8 bases and J by 4 bases; unmatched bases: 8. The germline gives CDR1 MNHEY, CDR2 SVGAGI. CDR3 region: CASVGEGGYNEQFF. CDR3 bases: TGTGCCAGCGTTGGGGAGGGTGGATACAATGAGCAGTTCTTC.

The J gene is TRBJ1-2, the V gene TRBV12-3 or TRBV12-4; 7 nucleotides align to TRBD1. Trimming at V came to 6 bases and at J to 8 bases, leaving 3 bases not matched to a gene. This CDR3 is 11 amino acids long. CDR3 protein: CASRRTGGYTF. CDR3 in DNA: TGTGCCAGCAGACGGACAGGCGGCTACACCTTC.

The rearrangement uses TRBV19 and TRBJ2-7, with 9 bases identical to TRBD2. This CDR3 is 17 amino acids long. With V trimmed by 6 bases and J by 4 bases, 16 bases remained unmatched. Germline CDR1 is LNHDA and CDR2 is SQIVND (reference sequence). The CDR3 spells CASSPGLATGILYEQYF. CDR3 DNA sequence: TGTGCCAGTAGCCCGGGACTAGCAACAGGCATTTTATACGAGCAGTACTTC.

This chain joins TRBV18 and TRBJ1-2; 7 bases align to TRBD1. V shed 0 bases and J 0 bases; nucleotides not matched to a gene: 7. CDR1 is KGHSH and CDR2 is LQKENI in the germline V gene. The CDR3 is 17 residues long. CDR3 in DNA: TGTGCCAGCTCACCACCCATTACAGGGGAATCTAACTATGGCTACACCTTC. It codes for CASSPPITGESNYGYTF.

V gene TRBV28 combines with J gene TRBJ1-6; D might be TRBD1 (5 bases). Trimming removed 3 bases at V and 2 bases at J, with 14 bases between. This CDR3 spans 17 amino acids. Germline V gene sequence: CDR1 MDHEN, CDR2 SYDVKM. CDR3 coding DNA: TGTGCCAGCAGTTTGGGTGGCGTGGGGCCCTATAATTCACCCCTCCACTTT. Protein sequence: CASSLGGVGPYNSPLHF. The full variable domain, in which reference TRBV28 and TRBJ1-6 provide the parts outside the CDR3, is DVKVTQSSRYLVKRTGEKVFLECVQDMDHENMFWYRQDPGLGLRLIYFSYDVKMKEKGDIPEGYSVSREKKERFSLILESASTNQTSMYLCASSLGGVGPYNSPLHFGNGTRLTVT.

This clone showed up just a few times. This CDR3 is CASSPLGAGDSYNEQFF. The CDR3 DNA is TGTGCCAGCAGCCCCCTGGGAGCGGGAGATTCCTACAATGAGCAGTTCTTC. J is TRBJ2-1 and V is TRBV5-6; 8 bases match TRBD2. This CDR3 comprises 17 residues. The J segment lost 1 base and the V segment lost 4 bases, leaving 10 bases of the junction unmatched. In germline, CDR1 is SGHDT, CDR2 YYEEEE.

The chain recombines TRBV2 with TRBJ1-2; TRBD1 matches at 7 bases. The V segment lost 2 bases and the J segment 6 bases; nucleotides outside the gene matches: 6. The CDR3 has 14 residues. Germline V lookup: CDR1 SNHLY, CDR2 FYNNEI. The CDR3 is CASSEPQGWHGYTF. The CDR3 DNA is TGTGCCAGCAGTGAACCACAGGGGTGGCATGGCTACACCTTC. The whole variable domain, filled in from reference TRBV2 and TRBJ1-2, reads EPEVTQTPSHQVTQMGQEVILRCVPISNHLYFYWYRQILGQKVEFLVSFYNNEISEKSEIFDDQFSVERPDGSNFTLKIRSTKLEDSAMYFCASSEPQGWHGYTFGSGTRLTVV.

The chain employs TRBV28 and TRBJ1-1, with D possibly TRBD1 on 6 matching bases. CDR1 is MDHEN and CDR2 is SYDVKM in the germline V gene. The CDR3 covers 14 residues. Trimming took 6 bases from V and 4 from J, leaving 15 bases between them. The CDR3 sequence: CASRLQGMSTEAFF. The DNA of the CDR3 is TGTGCCAGCAGGCTGCAGGGGATGAGCACTGAAGCTTTCTTT.

The chain joins TRBV28 to TRBJ2-5; D gene uncertain. V lost 8 bases to trimming and J lost 10 bases, with 17 bases between them. CDR1 is MDHEN and CDR2 is SYDVKM in the germline V gene. The CDR3 totals 12 residues. CDR3 amino acids: CASQRLRSDQYF. The CDR3 region has the DNA TGTGCCAGCCAAAGGCTGAGGAGTGACCAGTACTTC.

This chain connects TRBV5-1 to TRBJ2-1, with D tentatively TRBD2 (5 bases). The CDR3 is 14 amino acids. The V end was cut by 0 bases, the J end by 4 bases, with 8 bases between. CDR1 and CDR2 (germline): SGHRS, YFSETQ. CDR3 in amino acids: CASSLGERYNEQFF. For the CDR3, the DNA is TGCGCCAGCAGCTTGGGGGAGCGGTACAATGAGCAGTTCTTC. The variable domain in full, with the rest retrieved from reference TRBV5-1 and TRBJ2-1, is KAGVTQTPRYLIKTRGQQVTLSCSPISGHRSVSWYQQTPGQGLQFLFEYFSETQRNKGNFPGRFSGRQFSNSRSEMNVSTLELGDSALYLCASSLGERYNEQFFGPGTRLTVL.